The present TCR beta chain was sequenced within a study of OX40 agonist ivuxolimab in advanced cancers. Here immunoSEQ multiplex PCR was the method, and the copy in TCRdb shows in-frame clones only, minus some. The sample consists of about 40,000 clones, approximately 88% of them appearing once. V shed 3 bases and J shed 2 bases, with 10 bases lying between them. Germline CDR1 reads GTSNPN; CDR2 reads SVGIG (reference sequence). This CDR3 is built from 13 residues. The rearrangement links TRBV30 to TRBJ1-2; D remains ambiguous. This material consisted of CD4+ or CD8+ T cells sorted from blood, taken in a trial of the OX40 agonist ivuxolimab. The TCR was taken from an adult with an advanced solid tumor such as melanoma, head and neck, liver or kidney cancer. The CDR3 nucleotides are TGTGCCTGGAGACCGGACGGGAACTATGGCTACACCTTC. Amino acid sequence: CAWRPDGNYGYTF.